The T cell receptor (beta chain) under discussion was sequenced for a study of T cell responses to AZD1222 COVID-19 vaccine. General observations from the study: Just five or six AZD1222 recipients tested seropositive at baseline.

TCRdb's table, derived via immunoSEQ multiplex PCR, lists solely in-frame clones and lacks some. The table records more than 90,000 clones, 85% to 90% of them present only once. Details on this clone: Antigen: not known.

Germline CDR1 reads MNHEY; CDR2 reads SVGAGI. The CDR3 totals 13 residues. The V gene lost 6 bases and the J gene lost 7 bases, with 15 bases spanning the gap. This clonotype was sampled from an adult who received the AZD1222 COVID-19 vaccine. The gene calls are TRBV6-5 and TRBJ1-2; possibly TRBD1 for D (5 bases). This specimen was peripheral blood, taken 28 days after the second AZD1222 dose. The CDR3 reads CASRSGGVGGYTF. The DNA of the CDR3 is TGTGCCAGCAGGAGCGGGGGTGTCGGTGGCTACACCTTC.